One sample yielded the 20 T cell receptor beta chains listed below, sequenced in a study of shared clonotypes between healthy human individuals (dated by TCRdb to about 2020). The library came from the immunoSEQ multiplex PCR assay. TCRdb re-hosts the immuneACCESS table, in-frame sequences only. Its copies lack some clones; in the studies checked, an unresolved V gene accounts for under half of them, and the cause for the rest is not known. This sample comprises approximately 740,000 clones, approximately 79% of them detected only once. 1.5% to 2% of the sample is held by the ten biggest clonotypes. Sequences were obtained from memory CD4+ T cells sorted from blood. Taken with the paper, the label for cell subset or site translates to: CD45RA-negative fraction. The receptor source for this set is a woman aged 25-40 years in good health.

In this sample, this clone turned up a few times. J is TRBJ1-2 and V is TRBV2; D is unclear. V lost 6 bases and J lost 0, with 8 bases in between. The CDR3 contains 13 residues. In germline, CDR1 is SNHLY, CDR2 FYNNEI. Here the CDR3 DNA reads TGTGCCAGCAGGCACGATACTAACTATGGCTACACCTTC. Its translation is CASRHDTNYGYTF.

V and J are TRBV6-1 and TRBJ1-5; tentative D call: TRBD1 (6 bases). The germline V gene has CDR1 MNHNS and CDR2 SASEGT. CDR3 size: 15 residues. The V end lost 6 bases, the J end lost 0 bases, and 12 bases lay between the germline ends. This CDR3 reads CASSRDTHSNQPQHF. Here the CDR3 DNA reads TGTGCCAGCAGCCGGGACACTCATAGCAATCAGCCCCAGCATTTT.

The rearrangement links TRBV9 to TRBJ2-2; D is perhaps TRBD2 (5 bases). The CDR3 is 14 amino acids. V lost 7 bases and J 0 bases, leaving 10 bases between the germline ends. The germline V gene encodes CDR1 SGDLS and CDR2 YYNGEE. CDR3 DNA: TGTGCCAGCGAGACCGGGACGAACACCGGGGAGCTGTTTTTT. It encodes CASETGTNTGELFF.

V is TRBV5-1 and J is TRBJ1-1; 8 nucleotides line up with TRBD1. After removal of 0 bases from V and 4 bases from J, the junction contained 8 bases not matched to a gene. Germline values: CDR1 SGHRS, CDR2 YFSETQ. The CDR3 runs 16 residues. This CDR3 reads CASSLGLLDRVTEAFF. The CDR3 DNA sequence: TGCGCCAGCAGCTTGGGATTGTTGGACAGGGTCACTGAAGCTTTCTTT.

This chain joins TRBV5-1 and TRBJ2-1, with D perhaps TRBD1 (5 bases). V lost 1 base and J 10 bases, leaving 21 bases between the germline ends. Germline V CDR1 and CDR2: SGHRS, YFSETQ. This CDR3 comprises 16 residues. CDR3 coding DNA: TGCGCCAGCAGCTTGAGTGCAGGAACAGGCCTTAAGGAGCAGTTCTTC. It codes for CASSLSAGTGLKEQFF.

The chain has TRBV25-1 and TRBJ2-7; tentative D call: TRBD2 (6 bases). Germline loops: CDR1 MGHDK, CDR2 SYGVNS. With 1 base removed from V and 2 bases from J, the gap between germline ends came to 12 bases. The CDR3 consists of 15 residues. DNA of the CDR3: TGTGCCAGCAGTGAATTTTCCGGGGGTCCCTACGAGCAGTACTTC. Translating it yields CASSEFSGGPYEQYF.

Ten or more counts support this clone. V gene TRBV28 combines with J gene TRBJ1-5; weak D call: TRBD1 (6 bases). Germline assignment: CDR1 MDHEN and CDR2 SYDVKM. The V and J ends lost 5 bases and 4 bases respectively, with 9 bases between them. The length of the CDR3 is 13 residues. CDR3: CASSTGSNQPQHF. CDR3 nucleotides: TGTGCCAGCAGTACAGGGTCAAATCAGCCCCAGCATTTT.

The rearrangement links TRBV29-1 to TRBJ2-1, with 7 positions matching TRBD2. With V trimmed by 8 bases and J by 2 bases, 12 bases remained unmatched. CDR3 length: 15 residues. Germline CDR1 reads SQVTM; CDR2 reads ANQGSEA. CDR3 sequence reads: CSLAASGFTYNEQFF. The CDR3 nucleotides are TGCAGCCTGGCGGCTAGCGGCTTTACCTACAATGAGCAGTTCTTC.

This clone was counted a single time. This chain connects TRBV9 to TRBJ2-7; the match to TRBD2 covers 11 bases. The CDR3 has 14 amino acids. Germline CDR1 and CDR2: SGDLS and YYNGEE. V gave up 4 bases and J gave up 5 bases; unmatched junction bases: 5. CDR3 nucleotides: TGTGCCAGCAGCTTAGCGGGAGGGACGGACGAGCAGTACTTC. The encoded protein is CASSLAGGTDEQYF.

This sequence joins TRBV25-1 and TRBJ2-7; D possibly corresponds to TRBD1 (6 bases). The CDR3 is 16 amino acids. V lost 4 bases to trimming and J lost 2 bases, with 18 bases between them. CDR1 is MGHDK, CDR2 SYGVNS, per germline. The CDR3 DNA sequence: TGTGCCAGCAGTGGGGGCCGGACAGTGCCCCCCTACGAGCAGTACTTC. Its translation: CASSGGRTVPPYEQYF.

Many counts were recorded for this clone. V gene TRBV5-1 combines with J gene TRBJ2-3; 7 bases agree with TRBD2. Germline V gene lookup returns CDR1 SGHRS and CDR2 YFSETQ. There are 16 residues in the CDR3. Trimming cost V 7 bases and J 0 bases; bases outside gene matches: 11. The CDR3 is CASGSSGEPSTDTQYF. The CDR3 nucleotides are TGCGCCAGCGGATCTAGCGGAGAGCCTAGCACAGATACGCAGTATTTT.

This chain links TRBV4-1 with TRBJ2-7, with D hard to call. This CDR3 has 12 residues. Per the germline V gene, CDR1 is MGHRA and CDR2 is YSYEKL. Trimming removed 4 bases at V and 6 bases at J, with 10 bases between. This CDR3 is CASSPNPGEQYF. The CDR3, as DNA: TGCGCCAGCAGCCCTAATCCTGGCGAGCAGTACTTC.

The chain has TRBV11-2 and TRBJ1-1; D unclear. V lost 2 bases, J lost 1 base, and 8 bases lay in between. Germline V gene lookup returns CDR1 SGHAT and CDR2 FQNNGV. The length of the CDR3 is 14 residues. This chain's CDR3 is CASSLTLSNTEAFF. The CDR3 DNA follows: TGTGCCAGCAGCTTAACGTTATCGAACACTGAAGCTTTCTTT.

CDR3 sequence reads: CASSQGGRKGGRETQYF. As DNA, the CDR3 is TGTGCCAGCAGCCAAGGCGGTCGGAAAGGGGGCCGAGAGACCCAGTACTTC. The chain couples TRBV4-2 to TRBJ2-5; TRBD1 matches 7 bases. J was trimmed by 4 bases and V by 1 base; bases with no gene match: 12. This CDR3 spans 17 amino acids. In germline, CDR1 is LGHNA, CDR2 YNFKEQ.

The V call is TRBV5-1, the J call TRBJ1-1; a weak D match, TRBD1 (6 bases). The germline gives CDR1 SGHRS, CDR2 YFSETQ. V lost 4 bases, J lost 1 base, and 8 bases lay in between. This CDR3 is built from 13 residues. In DNA, the CDR3 is TGCGCCAGCAGCGAGACAGGGAACACTGAAGCTTTCTTT. It specifies CASSETGNTEAFF.

This chain uses TRBV5-6 with TRBJ2-7, with 8 nucleotides matching TRBD1. Germline trimming cut 4 bases from V and 5 bases from J; bases unmatched to any gene: 5. Germline CDR1 and CDR2: SGHDT and YYEEEE. The CDR3 runs 13 residues. The CDR3 DNA reads TGTGCCAGCAGCCTTGGACAGGGCCACGAGCAGTACTTC. Translating it yields CASSLGQGHEQYF.

V is TRBV28 and J is TRBJ2-1; no clear D. CDR3 size: 14 residues. Germline CDR1 MDHEN, CDR2 SYDVKM. The V gene lost 3 bases and the J gene lost 2 bases, with 8 bases spanning the gap. The DNA of the CDR3 is TGTGCCAGCAGTTTGGTGGGAACCTACAATGAGCAGTTCTTC. This translates into CASSLVGTYNEQFF. The full variable domain, in which reference TRBV28 and TRBJ2-1 provide the parts outside the CDR3, is DVKVTQSSRYLVKRTGEKVFLECVQDMDHENMFWYRQDPGLGLRLIYFSYDVKMKEKGDIPEGYSVSREKKERFSLILESASTNQTSMYLCASSLVGTYNEQFFGPGTRLTVL.

The gene calls are TRBV19 and TRBJ2-2; D not resolved. The CDR3 spans 15 residues. Trimming removed 7 bases at V and 2 bases at J, with 14 bases between. Germline V CDR1 and CDR2: LNHDA, SQIVND (reference sequence). CDR3 sequence (DNA): TGTGCCAGTAATTGGGCGGCGGACAACACCGGGGAGCTGTTTTTT. This translates into CASNWAADNTGELFF.

V and J are TRBV5-1 and TRBJ2-7; 13 bases fit TRBD2. The CDR3 loop spans 18 amino acids. Germline V gene lookup returns CDR1 SGHRS and CDR2 YFSETQ. With V trimmed by 4 bases and J by 3 bases, 13 bases remained unmatched. CDR3 in DNA: TGCGCCAGCAGCACACCCACCGGGACTAGCGGGAACTACTACGAGCAGTACTTC. Its translation is CASSTPTGTSGNYYEQYF.

The chain joins TRBV5-1 to TRBJ1-2; D is perhaps TRBD1 (5 bases). V dropped 0 bases and J dropped 2 bases, with 14 bases sitting between them. The CDR3 has 16 residues. Germline V gene sequence: CDR1 SGHRS, CDR2 YFSETQ. The DNA for the CDR3 is TGCGCCAGCAGCTTGGCTGGACACCGACAAAACTATGGCTACACCTTC. This encodes CASSLAGHRQNYGYTF.